The 10 T cell receptor beta chains below all came from one sample that was sequenced in a study of early T cells in non-severe SARS-CoV-2 infection. TCRdb recomputed calls from the 5' RACE reads with MiXCR, one row per CDR3 protein. The data contain roughly 68,000 distinct CDR3 sequences, over 4.5% of them seen just once; the ten biggest clones take up 4% to 5%. Sequenced material: whole blood. The receptors here all came from an adult who was a healthcare worker with PCR-confirmed SARS-CoV-2 infection or an uninfected control (not recorded which).

This clonotype was recorded at least ten times. V and J are TRBV20-1 and TRBJ2-7; D gene ambiguous. Germline CDR1 DFQATT, CDR2 SNEGSKA (reference sequence). CDR3 length: 10 residues. This CDR3 reads CSPLGYEQYF. CDR3 sequence (DNA): TGCAGCCCGCTCGGATACGAGCAGTACTTC.

The gene calls are TRBV7-2 and TRBJ1-5; the D gene is possibly TRBD1 (5 bases). V shed 1 base and J shed 4 bases, with 11 bases lying between them. Germline V gene data show CDR1 as SGHTA and CDR2 as FQGNSA. The CDR3 is made up of 15 amino acids. CDR3 bases: TGTGCCAGCAGCTTAGTAGGGGCGGCAAATCAGCCCCAGCATTTT. Translation: CASSLVGAANQPQHF.

This clonotype was seen more than once but under ten times. The chain uses TRBV27 and TRBJ2-7; 7 bases fit TRBD2. CDR1 is MNHEY, CDR2 SMNVEV, per germline (reference sequence). Trimming took 3 bases from V and 7 from J; bases not matched to a gene: 6. This CDR3 spans 13 amino acids. DNA for the CDR3: TGTGCCAGCAGTTTGAGACTAGCACGGGAGCAGTACTTC. It is translated as CASSLRLAREQYF.

At least ten counts were recorded for this clonotype. The V call is TRBV5-1, the J call TRBJ2-3; D is undetermined. The V end was cut by 0 bases, the J end by 2 bases, with 13 bases between. Germline V gives CDR1 SGHRS, CDR2 YFSETQ. This CDR3 contains 16 residues. Written as DNA, the CDR3 is TGCGCCAGCAGCTTGGTACCGGGTCAGAACACAGATACGCAGTATTTT. Its translation: CASSLVPGQNTDTQYF.

A note on this clonotype: A much larger clone differs from this one at a single base, so this may be a read error. This sequence joins TRBV3-1 and TRBJ1-2; a weak D match, TRBD1 (5 bases). This CDR3 is built from 14 residues. Per the germline V gene, CDR1 is LGHDT and CDR2 is YNNKEL (reference sequence). The DNA for the CDR3 is TGTGCCAGCAGCCAAAACAGGATTAACTATGGCTACGCCTTC. This encodes CASSQNRINYGYAF.

This clonotype was found many times. V usage is TRBV19 and J usage is TRBJ2-5, with 9 nucleotides matching TRBD1. Trimming cost V 4 bases and J 2 bases; bases outside gene matches: 2. Germline V gene data show CDR1 as LNHDA and CDR2 as SQIVND (reference sequence). This CDR3 region has 14 residues. The CDR3 sequence: CASSNDRGQETQYF. DNA of the CDR3: TGTGCCAGTAGTAACGACAGGGGGCAAGAGACCCAGTACTTC.

This clonotype was seen repeatedly, ten times or more. The chain is built from TRBV6-5 and TRBJ1-5; D unclear. The CDR3 loop spans 13 amino acids. Trimming stripped 2 bases from V and 1 base from J, with 3 bases between. Per the germline V gene, CDR1 is MNHEY and CDR2 is SVGAGI. For the CDR3, the DNA is TGTGCCAGCAGTTACGACAGCAATCAGCCCCAGCATTTT. This sequence encodes CASSYDSNQPQHF.

The chain carries TRBV13 and TRBJ2-1; D is possibly TRBD2 (6 bases). The V end lost 4 bases, the J end lost 6 bases, and 19 bases lay between the germline ends. CDR1 and CDR2 from the germline V gene are PRHDT and FYEKMQ (reference sequence). The CDR3 runs 16 residues. CDR3: CASSWVGREWGNEQFF. CDR3 sequence (DNA): TGTGCCAGCAGCTGGGTCGGACGGGAGTGGGGCAATGAGCAGTTCTTC.

This clonotype was observed a handful of times. The CDR3 sequence is CASSFRTSGRSTDTQYF. The CDR3 nucleotides read TGCGCCAGCAGCTTTCGGACTAGCGGGAGAAGCACAGATACGCAGTATTTT. The chain joins TRBV5-1 to TRBJ2-3, with 13 bases identical to TRBD2. The germline gives CDR1 SGHRS, CDR2 YFSETQ. V lost 2 bases, J lost 0 bases, and 3 bases stayed unmatched. The CDR3 is 17 residues long.

The rearrangement joins TRBV10-1 to TRBJ2-1; TRBD1 matches 9 bases. The CDR3 extends over 13 amino acids. In germline, CDR1 is WNHNN, CDR2 SYGVQD (reference sequence). V shed 6 bases, J shed 5 bases, and the junction held 2 bases outside the gene matches. The CDR3 loop is CASSGTGHNEQFF. CDR3 DNA sequence: TGCGCCAGCAGCGGGACAGGGCACAATGAGCAGTTCTTC.